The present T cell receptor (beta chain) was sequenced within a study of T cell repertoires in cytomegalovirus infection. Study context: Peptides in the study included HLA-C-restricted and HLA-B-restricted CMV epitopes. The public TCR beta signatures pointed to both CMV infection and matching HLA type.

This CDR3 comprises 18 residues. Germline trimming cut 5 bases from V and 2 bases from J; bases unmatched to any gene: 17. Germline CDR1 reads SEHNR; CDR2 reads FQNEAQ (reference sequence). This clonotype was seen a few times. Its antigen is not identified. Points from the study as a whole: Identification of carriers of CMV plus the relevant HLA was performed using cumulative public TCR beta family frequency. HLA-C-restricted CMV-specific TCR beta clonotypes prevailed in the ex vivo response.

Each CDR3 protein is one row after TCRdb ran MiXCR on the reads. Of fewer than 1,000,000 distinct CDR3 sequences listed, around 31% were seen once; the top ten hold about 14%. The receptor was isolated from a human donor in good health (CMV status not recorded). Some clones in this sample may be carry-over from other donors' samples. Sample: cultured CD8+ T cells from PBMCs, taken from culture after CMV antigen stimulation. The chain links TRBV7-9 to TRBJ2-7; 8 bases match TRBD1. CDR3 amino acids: CASSPSKYLDRDPYEQYV. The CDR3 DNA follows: TGTGCCAGCAGCCCCTCGAAATACCTGGACAGGGATCCCTACGAGCAGTACGTC.